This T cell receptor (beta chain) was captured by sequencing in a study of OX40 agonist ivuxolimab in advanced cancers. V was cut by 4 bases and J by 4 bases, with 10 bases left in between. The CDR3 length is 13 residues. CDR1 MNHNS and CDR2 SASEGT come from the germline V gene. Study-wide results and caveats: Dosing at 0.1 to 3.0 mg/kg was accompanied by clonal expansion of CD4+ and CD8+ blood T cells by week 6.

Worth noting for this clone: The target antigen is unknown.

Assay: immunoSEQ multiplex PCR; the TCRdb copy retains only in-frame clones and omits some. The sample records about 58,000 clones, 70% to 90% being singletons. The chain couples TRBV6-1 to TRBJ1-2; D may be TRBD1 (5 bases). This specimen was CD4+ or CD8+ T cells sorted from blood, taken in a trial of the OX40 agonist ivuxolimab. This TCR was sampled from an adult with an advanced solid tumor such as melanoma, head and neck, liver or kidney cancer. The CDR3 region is CASSVTGGYGYTF. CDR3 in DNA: TGTGCCAGCAGTGTCACCGGGGGCTATGGCTACACCTTC.